This T cell receptor beta chain was sequenced during a study of blood T cell repertoires in COVID-19. The authors' processing: Reference gene primer amplification gave nucleated cell count estimates. Sequencing used immunoSEQ multiplex PCR; TCRdb keeps in-frame clones, though not all of them. V and J calls and clone size come straight from that table; D and trimming were deduced from the DNA. The data show 250,000 to 300,000 clones, with about 80% seen just once and over 4% held by the top ten. The sequenced material came from PBMCs or T cells enriched from blood (not recorded which). The clonotype originates from a young man with acute COVID-19.

The CDR3: CSASNRDNTEAFF. The CDR3 region has the DNA TGCAGTGCTAGTAACAGGGATAACACTGAAGCTTTCTTT. The genes are TRBV20-1 and TRBJ1-1; D possibly corresponds to TRBD1 (6 bases). V lost 3 bases and J lost 2, with 10 bases in between. CDR3 length equals 13 residues. Germline loops: CDR1 DFQATT, CDR2 SNEGSKA (reference sequence).